The 5 T cell receptor beta chains given below trace back to one sample, sequenced in a study of T-cell reconstitution after alpha-beta-depleted transplantation in children. Construction of the TCRbeta library involved unique molecular identifiers. TCRdb re-derived calls from the PCR reads in MiXCR, one entry per CDR3 protein. There are roughly 790,000 distinct CDR3 sequences in the sample; about 16% occur only once, and approximately 5% lies in the top ten. This specimen consisted of PBMCs, mostly from graft donor cells, obtained 360 days after TCRalphabeta/CD19-depleted stem cell transplant. Every receptor here comes from a male patient aged 10 to 17 who had a stem cell transplant for acute lymphoblastic leukemia, so the T cells may come from the graft donor.

V usage is TRBV4-1 and J usage is TRBJ2-1; TRBD2 matches 11 bases. V shed 1 base and J 6 bases; nucleotides not matched to a gene: 8. CDR3 length: 17 residues. Germline assignment: CDR1 MGHRA and CDR2 YSYEKL. The CDR3 DNA reads TGCGCCAGCAGCCAAGGGAGACTAGCGGGATTGGGCAATGAGCAGTTCTTC. Its translation is CASSQGRLAGLGNEQFF.

This clonotype was detected a few times. J is TRBJ2-5 and V is TRBV7-2, with 9 bases that match TRBD2. From germline, CDR1 is SGHTA and CDR2 FQGNSA. The CDR3 loop spans 16 amino acids. V was pared by 1 base and J by 5 bases, with 8 bases of the junction left unmatched. As DNA, the CDR3 is TGTGCCAGCAGCTTAGATGGCGGGAGGGCCGAGGAGACCCAGTACTTC. Protein: CASSLDGGRAEETQYF. The full variable domain, completed using reference TRBV7-2 and TRBJ2-5, is GAGVSQSPSNKVTEKGKDVELRCDPISGHTALYWYRQSLGQGLEFLIYFQGNSAPDKSGLPSDRFSAERTGGSVSTLTIQRTQQEDSAVYLCASSLDGGRAEETQYFGPGTRLLVL.

This chain uses TRBV10-3 with TRBJ2-7, with 13 bases fitting TRBD2. CDR1 is ENHRY and CDR2 is SYGVKD in the germline V gene. J gave up 3 bases and V 6 bases, and 14 bases lay outside the gene matches. CDR3 length: 18 amino acids. The DNA of the CDR3 is TGTGCCATCAGCCCGGGACTAGCGGGAAAGCAGGGGGACTACGAGCAGTACTTC. This sequence encodes CAISPGLAGKQGDYEQYF.

In this sample, this clonotype turned up a few times. The rearrangement links TRBV5-6 to TRBJ2-5; 14 bases map to TRBD2. The germline CDR1 and CDR2 sequences are SGHDT and YYEEEE. Unmatched junction bases numbered 8, after V lost 2 bases and J lost 5 bases. The CDR3 runs 17 residues. The CDR3, as DNA: TGTGCCAGCAGCTTCCCGGGACTAGCGGGAGATTGGGAGACCCAGTACTTC. Encoded protein: CASSFPGLAGDWETQYF.

This clonotype was counted a few times. V gene TRBV12-3 or TRBV12-4 combines with J gene TRBJ2-1; 7 nucleotides match TRBD2. J lost 2 bases, V lost 5 bases, and 15 bases had no gene match. CDR3 size: 18 residues. CDR3 in amino acids: CASSPPSVLAAPYNEQFF. The CDR3 coding sequence is TGTGCCAGCAGTCCACCCTCCGTCCTAGCGGCTCCCTACAATGAGCAGTTCTTC.